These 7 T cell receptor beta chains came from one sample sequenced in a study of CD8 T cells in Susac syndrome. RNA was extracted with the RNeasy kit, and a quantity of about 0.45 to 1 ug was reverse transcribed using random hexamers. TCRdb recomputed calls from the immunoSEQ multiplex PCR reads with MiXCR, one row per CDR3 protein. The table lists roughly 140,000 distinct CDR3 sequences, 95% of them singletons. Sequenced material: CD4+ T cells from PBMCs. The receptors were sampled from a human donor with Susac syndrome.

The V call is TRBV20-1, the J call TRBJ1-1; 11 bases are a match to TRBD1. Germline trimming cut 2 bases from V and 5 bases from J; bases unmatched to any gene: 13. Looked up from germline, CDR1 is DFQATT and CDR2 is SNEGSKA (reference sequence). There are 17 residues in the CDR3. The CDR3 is CSARPLKPGTGGTEAFF. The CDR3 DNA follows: TGCAGTGCTAGACCACTTAAACCCGGGACAGGGGGTACTGAAGCTTTCTTT.

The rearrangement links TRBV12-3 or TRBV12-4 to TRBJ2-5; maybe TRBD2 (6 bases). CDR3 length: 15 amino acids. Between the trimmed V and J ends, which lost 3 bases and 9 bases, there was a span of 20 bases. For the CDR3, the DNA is TGTGCCAGCAGTTTCACCCACCCCAACCCGGGGGCCCAGTACTTC. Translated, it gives CASSFTHPNPGAQYF.

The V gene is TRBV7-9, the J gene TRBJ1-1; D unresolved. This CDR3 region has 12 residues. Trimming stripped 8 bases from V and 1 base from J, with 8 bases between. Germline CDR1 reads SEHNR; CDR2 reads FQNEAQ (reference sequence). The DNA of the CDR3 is TGTGCCAGCGTAGGGTGGAACACTGAAGCTTTCTTT. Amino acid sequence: CASVGWNTEAFF.

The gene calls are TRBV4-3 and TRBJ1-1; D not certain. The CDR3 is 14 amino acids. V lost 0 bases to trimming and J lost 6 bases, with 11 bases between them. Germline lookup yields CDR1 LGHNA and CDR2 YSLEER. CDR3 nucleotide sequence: TGCGCCAGCAGCCAAGATGGTGTTAGGGCTGAAGCTTTCTTT. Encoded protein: CASSQDGVRAEAFF.

The CDR3 region is CATSRKWFPMNTEAFF. Here the CDR3 DNA reads TGTGCCACCAGCAGAAAATGGTTCCCAATGAACACTGAAGCTTTCTTT. J is TRBJ1-1 and V is TRBV15; D ambiguous. The CDR3 is 16 residues long. V gave up 2 bases and J gave up 0 bases, with 13 bases separating them. CDR1 and CDR2 (germline): LNHNV, YYDKDF (reference sequence).

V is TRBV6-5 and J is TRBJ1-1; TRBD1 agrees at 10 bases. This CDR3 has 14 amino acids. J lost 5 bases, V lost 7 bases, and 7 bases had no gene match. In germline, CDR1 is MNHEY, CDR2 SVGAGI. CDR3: CASMFGTGETEAFF. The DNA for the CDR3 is TGTGCCAGCATGTTTGGGACAGGGGAAACTGAAGCTTTCTTT.

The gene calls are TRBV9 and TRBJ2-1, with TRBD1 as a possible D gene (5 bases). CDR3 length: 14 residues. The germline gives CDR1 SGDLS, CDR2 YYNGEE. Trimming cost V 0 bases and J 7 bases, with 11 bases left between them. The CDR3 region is CASSVEVRENEQFF. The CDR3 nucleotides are TGTGCCAGCAGCGTAGAGGTCAGGGAAAATGAGCAGTTCTTC.